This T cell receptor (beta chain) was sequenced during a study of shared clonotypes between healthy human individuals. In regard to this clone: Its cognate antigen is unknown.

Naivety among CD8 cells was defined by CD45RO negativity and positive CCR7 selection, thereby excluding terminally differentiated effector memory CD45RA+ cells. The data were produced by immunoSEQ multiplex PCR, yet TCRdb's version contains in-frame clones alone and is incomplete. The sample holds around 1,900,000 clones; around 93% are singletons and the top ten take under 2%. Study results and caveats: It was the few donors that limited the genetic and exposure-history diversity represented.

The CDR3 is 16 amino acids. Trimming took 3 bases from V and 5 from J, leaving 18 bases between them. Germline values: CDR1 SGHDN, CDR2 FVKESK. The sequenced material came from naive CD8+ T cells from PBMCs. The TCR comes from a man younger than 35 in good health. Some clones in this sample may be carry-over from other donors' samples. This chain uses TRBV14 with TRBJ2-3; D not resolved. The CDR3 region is CASSHSWLPLGDTQYF. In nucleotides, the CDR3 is TGTGCCAGCAGCCACTCCTGGCTCCCCTTGGGAGATACGCAGTATTTT.